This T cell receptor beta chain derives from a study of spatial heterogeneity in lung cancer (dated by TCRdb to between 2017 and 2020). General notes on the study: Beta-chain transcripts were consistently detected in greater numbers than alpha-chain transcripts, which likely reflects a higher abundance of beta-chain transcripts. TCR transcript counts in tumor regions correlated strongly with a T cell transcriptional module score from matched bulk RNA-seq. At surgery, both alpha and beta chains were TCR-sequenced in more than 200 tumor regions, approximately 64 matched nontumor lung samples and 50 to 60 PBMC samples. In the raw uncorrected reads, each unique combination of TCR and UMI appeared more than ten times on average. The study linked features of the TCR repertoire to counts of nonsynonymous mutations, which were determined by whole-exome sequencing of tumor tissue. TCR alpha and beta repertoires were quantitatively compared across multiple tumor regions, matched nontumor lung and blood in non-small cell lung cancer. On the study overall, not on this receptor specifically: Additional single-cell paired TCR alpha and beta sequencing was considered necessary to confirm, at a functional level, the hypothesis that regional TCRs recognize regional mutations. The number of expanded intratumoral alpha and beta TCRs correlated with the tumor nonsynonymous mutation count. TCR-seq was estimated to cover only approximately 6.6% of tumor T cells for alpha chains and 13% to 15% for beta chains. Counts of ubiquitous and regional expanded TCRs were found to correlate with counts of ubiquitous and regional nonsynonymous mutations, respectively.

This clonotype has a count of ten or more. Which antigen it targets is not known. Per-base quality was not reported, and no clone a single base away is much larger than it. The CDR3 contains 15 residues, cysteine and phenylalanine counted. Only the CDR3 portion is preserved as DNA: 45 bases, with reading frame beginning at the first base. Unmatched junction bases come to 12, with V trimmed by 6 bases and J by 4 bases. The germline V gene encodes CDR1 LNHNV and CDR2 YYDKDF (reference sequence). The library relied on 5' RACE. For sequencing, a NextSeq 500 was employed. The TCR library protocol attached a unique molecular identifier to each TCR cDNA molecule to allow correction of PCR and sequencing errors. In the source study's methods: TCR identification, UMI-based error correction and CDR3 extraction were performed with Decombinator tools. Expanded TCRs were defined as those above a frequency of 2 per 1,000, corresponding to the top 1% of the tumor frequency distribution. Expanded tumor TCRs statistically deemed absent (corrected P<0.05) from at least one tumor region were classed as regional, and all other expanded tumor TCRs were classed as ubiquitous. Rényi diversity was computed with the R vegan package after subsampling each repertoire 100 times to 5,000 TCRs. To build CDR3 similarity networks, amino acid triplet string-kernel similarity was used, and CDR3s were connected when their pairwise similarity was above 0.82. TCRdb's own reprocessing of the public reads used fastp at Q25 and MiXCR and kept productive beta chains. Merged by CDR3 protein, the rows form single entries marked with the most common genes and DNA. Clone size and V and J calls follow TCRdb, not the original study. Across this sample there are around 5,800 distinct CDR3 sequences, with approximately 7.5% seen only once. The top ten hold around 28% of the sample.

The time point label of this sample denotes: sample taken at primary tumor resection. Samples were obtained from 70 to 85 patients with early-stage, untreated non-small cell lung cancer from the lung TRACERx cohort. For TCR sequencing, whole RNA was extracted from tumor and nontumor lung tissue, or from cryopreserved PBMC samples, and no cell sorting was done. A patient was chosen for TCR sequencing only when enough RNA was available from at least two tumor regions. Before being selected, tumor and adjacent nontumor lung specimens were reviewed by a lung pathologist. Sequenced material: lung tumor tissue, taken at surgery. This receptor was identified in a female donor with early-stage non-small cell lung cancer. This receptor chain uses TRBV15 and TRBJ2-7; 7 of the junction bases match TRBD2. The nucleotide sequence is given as TGTGCCACCAGTCCCAAGACTAGCCCGGGATACGAGCAGTACTTC. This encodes CATSPKTSPGYEQYF.